The sequence of this T cell receptor beta chain was determined in a study of T cells in Graves' hyperthyroidism and ophthalmopathy. Findings and limits, study-wide: Blood also showed most of the thyroid clonotypes that were expanded above 0.001. Ophthalmopathy got predicted by the model a median about six months before its onset.

The CDR3 runs 14 residues. Per germline, CDR1 WNHNN and CDR2 SYGVQD (reference sequence). V trimming: 3 bases; J trimming: 7 bases; junction bases outside the gene matches: 3. The TCR beta CDR3 regions underwent amplification using RNA transcripts as the source. Initially, a first-round RT-PCR of the TCR CDR3 employed the HTBI primer set. TCRdb analysed the multiplex PCR reads with MiXCR anew, one entry per CDR3 protein. The table lists some 570,000 distinct CDR3 sequences, 15% to 20% of them singletons. This clonotype has a count of ten or more. Antigen specificity is unknown. Sequencing input: blood. V and J are TRBV10-1 and TRBJ1-2; 12 bases fit TRBD1. This clonotype originated in a woman aged 18-30 years with Graves' ophthalmopathy. CDR3 residues: CASSDGTGGLGYTF. The CDR3 DNA sequence: TGCGCCAGCAGTGACGGGACAGGGGGCCTTGGCTACACCTTC.